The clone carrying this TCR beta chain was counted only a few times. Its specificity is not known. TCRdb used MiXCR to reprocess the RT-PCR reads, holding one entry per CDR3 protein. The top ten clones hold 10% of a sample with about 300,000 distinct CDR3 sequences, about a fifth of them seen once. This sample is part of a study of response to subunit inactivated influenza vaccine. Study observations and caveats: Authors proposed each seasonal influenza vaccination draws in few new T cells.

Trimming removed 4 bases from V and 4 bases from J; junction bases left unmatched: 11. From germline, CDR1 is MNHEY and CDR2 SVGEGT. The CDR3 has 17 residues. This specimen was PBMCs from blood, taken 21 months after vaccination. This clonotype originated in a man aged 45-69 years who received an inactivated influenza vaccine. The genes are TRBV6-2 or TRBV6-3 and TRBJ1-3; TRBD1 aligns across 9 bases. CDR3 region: CASSSWTGDSRGNTIYF. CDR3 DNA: TGTGCCAGCAGTTCGTGGACAGGGGACTCGAGAGGAAACACCATATATTTT.